Shown below are 28 T cell receptor beta chains from a single sample sequenced in a study of Graves' ophthalmopathy and Graves' hyperthyroidism (dated by TCRdb to the late 2010s). Sequencing took place on an Illumina HiSeq 2000. For repertoire sequencing, the TCR beta CDR3 regions were amplified from RNA transcripts. The first round of RT-PCR was done with HTBI primers and the Qiagen OneStep RT-PCR kit, and was followed by a second round of multiplex PCR, then size selection and purification. TCRdb applied fastp at Q25 and MiXCR to the public reads, then kept only in-frame beta chains. Records with the same CDR3 protein are collapsed into one entry carrying the most frequent genes and DNA. This sample lists about 740,000 distinct CDR3 sequences; 35% to 50% were detected once. The ten largest clones capture approximately 43% of the sample. The source material was peripheral blood. These receptors were obtained from an adult man with Graves' ophthalmopathy.

This clonotype was found many times. This chain joins TRBV7-2 and TRBJ2-7; 9 nucleotides line up with TRBD1. The CDR3 extends over 14 amino acids. CDR1 is SGHTA and CDR2 is FQGNSA in the germline V gene. Germline trimming cut 2 bases from V and 4 bases from J; bases unmatched to any gene: 3. The CDR3 region has the DNA TGTGCCAGCAGCTTAATGGGACAGGGTTACGAGCAGTACTTC. Translation gives CASSLMGQGYEQYF.

In the case of this clonotype: An end of the junction differs from the germline gene, which may be a read error. V usage is TRBV10-3 and J usage is TRBJ2-6; 10 bases line up with TRBD2. This CDR3 region has 19 residues. CDR1 and CDR2 from the germline V gene are ENHRY and SYGVKD. The CDR3 region is CASSYRSLAGVSGANVLTF. In nucleotides, the CDR3 is TGTGCCAGCAGTTATAGGTCGCTAGCGGGAGTCTCTGGGGCCAACGTCCTGACTTTC.

The chain employs TRBV12-3 or TRBV12-4 and TRBJ1-3, with a possible D match to TRBD1 (6 bases). The CDR3 consists of 13 residues. Trimming took 10 bases from V and 3 from J, leaving 13 bases between them. The CDR3 region has the DNA TGTGCCATCGGGGGGCGTATTGGAAACACCATATATTTT. The encoded protein is CAIGGRIGNTIYF.

The chain recombines TRBV12-3 or TRBV12-4 with TRBJ2-7; D possibly uses TRBD1 or TRBD2 (5 bases each). The CDR3 totals 14 residues. Trimming took off 6 bases at V and 1 base at J, with 13 bases between the two ends. The CDR3 region has the DNA TGTGCCAGCAGACAAAGGGACGGGTCCTACGAGCAGTACTTC. It yields the protein CASRQRDGSYEQYF.

This sequence joins TRBV19 and TRBJ2-7; the D call may be TRBD1 or TRBD2 (5 bases each). V shed 3 bases and J shed 0 bases, with 12 bases lying between them. The CDR3 is 15 residues long. Per the germline V gene, CDR1 is LNHDA and CDR2 is SQIVND (reference sequence). The CDR3 sequence is CASSIVIGTSYEQYF. As DNA, the CDR3 is TGTGCCAGTAGTATCGTGATCGGGACCTCCTACGAGCAGTACTTC.

Details on this clonotype: No conserved phenylalanine or tryptophan ends this CDR3, so it is likely a read error. V gene TRBV7-9 combines with J gene TRBJ2-5; D possibly corresponds to TRBD2 (5 bases). Germline loops: CDR1 SEHNR, CDR2 FQNEAQ (reference sequence). CDR3 length: 16 amino acids. Trimming took 1 base from V and 2 from J, leaving 14 bases between them. The CDR3 DNA sequence: TGTGCCAGCAGCTTAGGTCGGGTTACGGGGCAAGAGACCCAGTACGTC. Translated, it gives CASSLGRVTGQETQYV.

This chain connects TRBV25-1 to TRBJ2-7, with D possibly matching TRBD1 (5 bases). The CDR3 extends over 14 amino acids. Germline V gene sequence: CDR1 MGHDK, CDR2 SYGVNS. V lost 6 bases and J lost 2, with 14 bases in between. The CDR3 coding sequence is TGTGCCAGCAGCTTATCTCAGGGCCCCTACGAGCAGTACTTC. Translation gives CASSLSQGPYEQYF.

This clonotype was seen only once. The CDR3 bases are TGCAGCGTTTTAGGGACAGGGGGTATCGCGGAGACCCAGTACTTC. Amino acids: CSVLGTGGIAETQYF. The chain carries TRBV29-1 and TRBJ2-5; 11 nucleotides match TRBD1. Germline V gene lookup returns CDR1 SQVTM and CDR2 ANQGSEA. The CDR3 has 15 amino acids. With 5 bases clipped from V and 5 bases from J, the junction kept 10 bases outside the gene matches.

The CDR3 spells CASSATSGRRLEQYF. CDR3 coding DNA: TGTGCCAGCAGTGCAACTAGCGGGAGGCGACTCGAGCAGTACTTC. The chain carries TRBV2 and TRBJ2-7; TRBD2 matches 12 bases. With V trimmed by 4 bases and J by 6 bases, 7 bases remained unmatched. This CDR3 is built from 15 residues. Per the germline V gene, CDR1 is SNHLY and CDR2 is FYNNEI.

This clonotype appeared a few times. The chain uses TRBV6-6 and TRBJ1-1; maybe TRBD1 (5 bases). Between the trimmed V and J ends, which lost 5 bases and 1 base, there was a span of 11 bases. CDR1 MNHNY and CDR2 SVGAGI come from the germline V gene (reference sequence). This CDR3 region has 14 residues. As DNA, the CDR3 is TGTGCCAGCAGTACGGACACTGCGAACACTGAAGCTTTCTTT. The encoded protein is CASSTDTANTEAFF.

This clonotype appeared many times. The chain couples TRBV7-3 to TRBJ1-1; maybe TRBD1 (6 bases). Per germline, CDR1 SGHTA and CDR2 FQGTGA. The CDR3 totals 14 residues. V was pared by 5 bases and J by 1 base, with 11 bases between. CDR3 protein: CASSAGHQNTEAFF. The CDR3 DNA reads as TGTGCCAGCAGCGCGGGACACCAGAACACTGAAGCTTTCTTT.

This clonotype was seen a handful of times. The CDR3 nucleotides read TGTGCCAGCAGCTTGGGGGGGGGCTTCGGAGAGCAGTACTTC. Encoded protein: CASSLGGGFGEQYF. This chain connects TRBV7-9 to TRBJ2-7, with a weak D call TRBD2 (7 bases). Trimming removed 3 bases at V and 7 bases at J, with 16 bases between. This CDR3 is 14 amino acids long. CDR1 is SEHNR and CDR2 is FQNEAQ in the germline V gene (reference sequence).

This clonotype was seen once. The chain couples TRBV2 to TRBJ2-5; 9 bases are a match to TRBD1. CDR1 is SNHLY, CDR2 FYNNEI, per germline. This CDR3 has 17 amino acids. The ends lost 3 bases at V and 5 bases at J; junction bases unmatched: 13. The CDR3 reads CASSDPDRGGGGETQYF. The CDR3 DNA reads TGTGCCAGCAGTGACCCGGACAGGGGAGGAGGGGGGGAGACCCAGTACTTC.

The rearrangement links TRBV2 to TRBJ1-2; TRBD1 agrees at 8 bases. The V and J ends lost 5 bases and 8 bases, in that order; junction bases with no gene match: 13. Looked up from germline, CDR1 is SNHLY and CDR2 is FYNNEI. This CDR3 is 15 amino acids long. DNA of the CDR3: TGTGCCAGCAGTTACAAGGGACAGGCCCTGGGGGGCTACACCTTC. This codes for CASSYKGQALGGYTF.

In this sample, this clonotype turned up a few times. The chain is built from TRBV6-4 and TRBJ2-5; 10 bases agree with TRBD1. The trim removed 6 bases at V and 3 bases at J, leaving 1 base unmatched. This CDR3 comprises 13 residues. Germline V gene data show CDR1 as MRHNA and CDR2 as SNTAGT. As DNA, the CDR3 is TGTGCCAGCAGAGGACAGGGGGAAGAGACCCAGTACTTC. Its translation: CASRGQGEETQYF.

This clonotype has ten or more counts. The chain joins TRBV20-1 to TRBJ2-5; a possible D gene is TRBD1 (5 bases). CDR3 length: 13 residues. Trimming took 1 base from V and 5 from J, leaving 11 bases between them. Germline V gives CDR1 DFQATT, CDR2 SNEGSKA (reference sequence). CDR3 in amino acids: CSARVARVETQYF. For the CDR3, the DNA is TGCAGTGCTAGAGTGGCCAGGGTTGAGACCCAGTACTTC.

The chain employs TRBV2 and TRBJ1-5, with a weak D call TRBD1 (5 bases). Trimming took 5 bases from V and 4 from J, leaving 24 bases between them. CDR3 length equals 18 residues. In germline, CDR1 is SNHLY, CDR2 FYNNEI. CDR3 nucleotide sequence: TGTGCCAGCAGTTACCGGAGACAGCAGACACGGACTAATCAGCCCCAGCATTTT. This sequence encodes CASSYRRQQTRTNQPQHF.

Remarks on this clonotype: A read error may explain this, as a much larger clone is one base away. The V and J genes are TRBV5-6 and TRBJ1-1; D gene unclear. CDR1 and CDR2 from the germline V gene are SGHDT and YYEEEE. The CDR3 has 14 amino acids. CDR3 residues: CASSPGGLGTEALF. CDR3 in DNA: TGTGCCAGCAGCCCGGGAGGGTTGGGCACTGAAGCTCTCTTT.

This clonotype was recorded a few times. This sequence joins TRBV25-1 and TRBJ2-2; 10 bases align to TRBD1. With V trimmed by 6 bases and J by 4 bases, 5 bases remained unmatched. This CDR3 has 15 amino acids. Germline-derived CDR1 and CDR2 are MGHDK and SYGVNS. The CDR3 bases are TGTGCCAGCAGCACTCGGACAGGGGGCACCGGGGAGCTGTTTTTT. It translates to CASSTRTGGTGELFF.

In this sample, this clonotype turned up many times. The V and J genes are TRBV29-1 and TRBJ2-7, with 8 positions matching TRBD1. The CDR3 is made up of 13 amino acids. Germline assignment: CDR1 SQVTM and CDR2 ANQGSEA. Trimming cost V 7 bases and J 0 bases; bases outside gene matches: 5. CDR3 residues: CSAGTGDSYEQYF. CDR3 nucleotides: TGCAGCGCCGGGACAGGCGACTCCTACGAGCAGTACTTC.

This chain links TRBV7-9 with TRBJ2-2; 9 nucleotides agree with TRBD1. Trimming took 7 bases from V and 1 from J; bases not matched to a gene: 4. The CDR3 consists of 15 residues. CDR1 and CDR2 (germline): SEHNR, FQNEAQ (reference sequence). As DNA, the CDR3 is TGTGCCAGCATAAGGGACAGGGTGAACACCGGGGAGCTGTTTTTT. Residues: CASIRDRVNTGELFF.

The chain carries TRBV20-1 and TRBJ1-5, with TRBD1 matching over 7 bases. The CDR3 consists of 14 residues. CDR1 and CDR2 from the germline V gene are DFQATT and SNEGSKA (reference sequence). V gave up 3 bases and J gave up 7 bases; unmatched junction bases: 9. The CDR3 DNA sequence: TGCAGTGCTAGGACAGGGTTTACGGGCCAGCCCCAGCATTTT. It translates to CSARTGFTGQPQHF.

This clonotype showed up many times. This sequence joins TRBV29-1 and TRBJ2-5, with D uncertain. V was clipped by 6 bases and J by 5 bases, with 7 bases between them. The CDR3 has 10 amino acids. The germline V gene encodes CDR1 SQVTM and CDR2 ANQGSEA. The CDR3 nucleotides are TGCAGCGTCGGACGGGAGACCCAGTACTTC. Its translation is CSVGRETQYF.

The chain carries TRBV5-4 and TRBJ2-6; 10 positions match TRBD2. The germline gives CDR1 SGHNT, CDR2 YYREEE (reference sequence). V lost 3 bases, J lost 11 bases, and 5 bases stayed unmatched. The CDR3 contains 14 residues. CDR3 sequence (DNA): TGTGCCAGCAGCTCAACTAGCGGGGTCTACGTCCTGACTTTC. Amino acid sequence: CASSSTSGVYVLTF. Full variable domain (rest looked up from reference TRBV5-4 and TRBJ2-6): ETGVTQSPTHLIKTRGQQVTLRCSSQSGHNTVSWYQQALGQGPQFIFQYYREEENGRGNFPPRFSGLQFPNYSSELNVNALELDDSALYLCASSSTSGVYVLTFGAGSRLTVL.

This clonotype appeared a few times. V usage is TRBV20-1 and J usage is TRBJ2-7, with 11 bases aligning to TRBD1. Germline trimming cut 3 bases from V and 2 bases from J; bases unmatched to any gene: 6. The germline V gene encodes CDR1 DFQATT and CDR2 SNEGSKA (reference sequence). The CDR3 length is 15 residues. The CDR3 reads CSARKGQGGAYEQYF. The CDR3 DNA reads TGCAGTGCTAGGAAGGGACAGGGGGGCGCCTACGAGCAGTACTTC.

The genes are TRBV12-3 or TRBV12-4 and TRBJ1-5; D uncertain. The CDR3 contains 15 residues. V shed 6 bases and J shed 13 bases, with 25 bases lying between them. The CDR3 loop reads CASSTTRLDGPKQHF. The CDR3 nucleotides are TGTGCCAGCAGCACCACCCGACTAGACGGCCCGAAACAGCATTTT.

This clonotype was recorded a few times. The genes are TRBV6-6 and TRBJ1-5, with 7 positions matching TRBD1. Germline V gene lookup returns CDR1 MNHNY and CDR2 SVGAGI (reference sequence). The trim removed 5 bases at V and 3 bases at J, leaving 10 bases unmatched. CDR3 length: 16 residues. The CDR3 spells CASSRQGLGYNQPQHF. CDR3 in DNA: TGTGCCAGCAGTCGACAGGGTCTAGGATACAATCAGCCCCAGCATTTT.

The chain combines TRBV29-1 with TRBJ1-2, with TRBD1 matching over 8 bases. CDR1 SQVTM and CDR2 ANQGSEA come from the germline V gene. This CDR3 is 12 amino acids long. After removal of 5 bases from V and 4 bases from J, the junction contained 3 bases not matched to a gene. The CDR3 region has the DNA TGCAGCGTTAAGACAGGGGCCTATGGCTACACCTTC. Residues: CSVKTGAYGYTF.